The next 18 T cell receptor beta chains were all read from a single sample in a study of OX40 agonist ivuxolimab in advanced cancers. Sequencing used immunoSEQ multiplex PCR; TCRdb keeps in-frame clones, though not all of them. The sample consists of 100,000 to 110,000 clones, approximately 90% of them appearing once. The material sequenced was CD4+ or CD8+ T cells sorted from blood, taken in a trial of the OX40 agonist ivuxolimab. The receptors were sampled from an adult with an advanced solid tumor such as melanoma, head and neck, liver or kidney cancer.

The rearrangement joins TRBV21-1 to TRBJ2-1; TRBD2, the table's D call, lacks a check against the DNA. TRBV21-1 is a listed pseudogene. This CDR3 region has 18 residues. The CDR3 DNA reads TGTGCCAGCAGCAAAGTGATTAGCGGGAGGCTATCCTACAATGAGCAGTTCTTC. It specifies CASSKVISGRLSYNEQFF.

The chain has TRBV6-5 and TRBJ1-3; D not resolved. The germline V gene has CDR1 MNHEY and CDR2 SVGAGI. The CDR3 runs to 16 residues. V lost 4 bases and J lost 4, with 17 bases in between. The CDR3 DNA sequence: TGTGCCAGCAGTTCCCTCGCGGTAATCGGGGGAAACACCATATATTTT. Protein: CASSSLAVIGGNTIYF.

The rearrangement joins TRBV6-5 to TRBJ1-6; D not resolved. CDR3 length: 16 residues. The germline CDR1 and CDR2 sequences are MNHEY and SVGAGI. Trimming removed 2 bases from V and 7 bases from J, with 15 bases in between. CDR3 sequence (DNA): TGTGCCAGCAGTTACAGCCGGTCCATCGCGAATTCACCCCTCCACTTT. Residues: CASSYSRSIANSPLHF.

V is TRBV5-1 and J is TRBJ2-7, with TRBD1 identical over 8 bases. Germline V gene sequence: CDR1 SGHRS, CDR2 YFSETQ. CDR3 length: 14 amino acids. The trim removed 0 bases at V and 5 bases at J, leaving 4 bases unmatched. The CDR3 nucleotides are TGCGCCAGCAGCTTGGGTTCCAGGGGGCACGAGCAGTACTTC. This translates into CASSLGSRGHEQYF.

The V and J genes are TRBV9 and TRBJ1-3, with unresolved D. From germline, CDR1 is SGDLS and CDR2 YYNGEE. The CDR3 spans 16 residues. Trimming left V 0 bases short and J 0 bases short, with 10 bases between. Written as DNA, the CDR3 is TGTGCCAGCAGCGTAGACACTGTGTTCTCTGGAAACACCATATATTTT. Its protein product is CASSVDTVFSGNTIYF.

The rearrangement uses TRBV19 and TRBJ2-2; TRBD2 agrees at 10 bases. The CDR3 runs to 16 residues. The germline V gene encodes CDR1 LNHDA and CDR2 SQIVND (reference sequence). V lost 5 bases, J lost 3 bases, and 6 bases stayed unmatched. The CDR3 loop is CASSVGLAVYTGELFF. The CDR3 nucleotides read TGTGCCAGTAGTGTCGGACTAGCGGTGTACACCGGGGAGCTGTTTTTT.

The V and J genes are TRBV29-1 and TRBJ2-7; D is undetermined. This CDR3 has 11 residues. The V gene's germline CDR1 is SQVTM and CDR2 ANQGSEA. The V and J ends lost 4 bases and 5 bases respectively, with 9 bases between them. The CDR3 bases are TGCAGCGTTGCCGTCACCCACGAGCAGTACTTC. The encoded protein is CSVAVTHEQYF.

The chain is built from TRBV19 and TRBJ2-1; 12 nucleotides agree with TRBD2. Trimming at V came to 5 bases and at J to 7 bases, leaving 6 bases not matched to a gene. CDR1 is LNHDA, CDR2 SQIVND, per germline (reference sequence). This CDR3 spans 15 amino acids. The CDR3 sequence is CASSQGLAGRNEQFF. The CDR3 nucleotides are TGTGCCAGTAGTCAAGGACTAGCGGGGAGGAATGAGCAGTTCTTC.

This clone was counted between two and nine times. The chain is built from TRBV7-9 and TRBJ2-7; D may be TRBD2 (6 bases). V was pared by 3 bases and J by 2 bases, with 8 bases between. Germline V gene sequence: CDR1 SEHNR, CDR2 FQNEAQ (reference sequence). The CDR3 consists of 13 residues. CDR3 in DNA: TGTGCCAGCAGCTTTCGCGGGGCCTACGAGCAGTACTTC. Protein: CASSFRGAYEQYF.

In its sample, this clone was seen a few times. The chain recombines TRBV5-1 with TRBJ2-1; 11 bases are a match to TRBD2. CDR3 size: 14 residues. Germline loops: CDR1 SGHRS, CDR2 YFSETQ. With V trimmed by 8 bases and J by 3 bases, 4 bases remained unmatched. CDR3 in DNA: TGCGCCAGTGTAGCGGGAGGGCGCTACAATGAGCAGTTCTTC. It is translated as CASVAGGRYNEQFF.

This clone has just one count. Here the CDR3 DNA reads TGTGCCAGCAGTTGGACAGGGCTGGCCCAAGAGACCCAGTACTTC. Translated, it gives CASSWTGLAQETQYF. The chain has TRBV27 and TRBJ2-5, with 8 bases matching TRBD1. This CDR3 contains 15 residues. From germline, CDR1 is MNHEY and CDR2 SMNVEV (reference sequence). The trim removed 4 bases at V and 1 base at J, leaving 5 bases unmatched.

The chain carries TRBV6-5 and TRBJ1-1; D is perhaps TRBD1 (6 bases). The germline V gene encodes CDR1 MNHEY and CDR2 SVGAGI. Trimming took off 0 bases at V and 4 bases at J, with 12 bases between the two ends. CDR3 length: 15 amino acids. CDR3 sequence (DNA): TGTGCCAGCAGTTACTCGAGGACAGCGACCACTGAAGCTTTCTTT. Amino acid sequence: CASSYSRTATTEAFF.

The chain joins TRBV28 to TRBJ2-3; D remains ambiguous. CDR1 and CDR2 (germline): MDHEN, SYDVKM. The CDR3 is 13 residues long. Trimming left V 2 bases short and J 5 bases short, with 8 bases between. Here the CDR3 DNA reads TGTGCCAGCAGTTTACCCCGACGAGATACGCAGTATTTT. Amino acids: CASSLPRRDTQYF.

The chain is built from TRBV19 and TRBJ2-1, with 7 bases fitting TRBD2. V trimming: 1 base; J trimming: 6 bases; junction bases outside the gene matches: 6. CDR1 and CDR2 from the germline V gene are LNHDA and SQIVND (reference sequence). The CDR3 length is 15 residues. In DNA, the CDR3 is TGTGCCAGTAGTATAGCAGGGACTATAACCAATGAGCAGTTCTTC. Translating gives CASSIAGTITNEQFF.

This sequence joins TRBV7-2 and TRBJ1-2; 8 nucleotides match TRBD1. The CDR3 runs 15 residues. The V gene end was trimmed by 1 base and the J gene end by 3 bases; junction bases not matched to a gene: 4. The germline CDR1 and CDR2 sequences are SGHTA and FQGNSA. The CDR3 region is CASSLETGGDYGYTF. The CDR3 DNA reads TGTGCCAGCAGCTTAGAAACAGGGGGGGACTATGGCTACACCTTC.

The V gene is TRBV6-5, the J gene TRBJ2-7; 7 nucleotides agree with TRBD1. CDR1 and CDR2 (germline): MNHEY, SVGAGI. This CDR3 has 14 residues. J lost 6 bases, V lost 6 bases, and 11 bases had no gene match. CDR3 sequence (DNA): TGTGCCAGCAGCTTGACAGGGATAAATCGCGAGCAGTACTTC. This sequence encodes CASSLTGINREQYF.

The rearrangement uses TRBV18 and TRBJ2-1; 14 nucleotides line up with TRBD2. V was clipped by 1 base and J by 4 bases; unmatched bases: 3. There are 17 residues in the CDR3. Germline V gives CDR1 KGHSH, CDR2 LQKENI. The CDR3 bases are TGTGCCAGCTCACCACGGGGGACTAGCGGGAGTTACAATGAGCAGTTCTTC. It translates to CASSPRGTSGSYNEQFF.

This clone was recorded once. The chain has TRBV7-9 and TRBJ1-1, with 8 bases fitting TRBD1. The CDR3 has 15 amino acids. V lost 1 base, J lost 1 base, and 2 bases stayed unmatched. Germline assignment: CDR1 SEHNR and CDR2 FQNEAQ (reference sequence). The CDR3 spells CASSLGTGKNTEAFF. CDR3 nucleotides: TGTGCCAGCAGCTTAGGGACAGGGAAGAACACTGAAGCTTTCTTT.